The 28 T cell receptor beta chains in this list originate from one sample, sequenced in a study of control samples from healthy donors and cancer patients. The repertoire was sequenced with immunoSEQ multiplex PCR; TCRdb's copy has only in-frame clones and lacks some. The repertoire includes 120,000 or so clones, around 87% of them detected once, and about 2.7% sits in the top ten. The sample comprised blood. The receptors shown here come from a man aged 55 to 69 in good health.

This clone was seen more than once but under ten times. This chain links TRBV5-1 with TRBJ1-1; D gene unclear. This CDR3 is built from 13 residues. From germline, CDR1 is SGHRS and CDR2 YFSETQ. Trimming cost V 1 base and J 1 base, with 5 bases left between them. CDR3 bases: TGCGCCAGCAGCTTGCAGAAGAACACTGAAGCTTTCTTT. Encoded protein: CASSLQKNTEAFF.

This clone was observed a single time. The chain has TRBV5-1 and TRBJ2-3, with a tentative D call TRBD1 (6 bases). CDR3 size: 16 residues. The V and J ends lost 2 bases and 3 bases respectively, with 16 bases between them. Germline V CDR1 and CDR2: SGHRS, YFSETQ. The CDR3 sequence: CASSLEVQGLTDTQYF. The CDR3 DNA reads TGCGCCAGCAGCTTAGAGGTACAGGGTCTAACAGATACGCAGTATTTT.

This clone was found a few times. This CDR3 reads CASSESLAGHTTDTQYF. The CDR3 DNA reads as TGTGCCAGCAGTGAATCCCTAGCGGGGCATACCACAGATACGCAGTATTTT. The chain couples TRBV6-1 to TRBJ2-3, with TRBD2 matching 9 bases. This CDR3 has 17 residues. The germline V gene has CDR1 MNHNS and CDR2 SASEGT. J was trimmed by 2 bases and V by 2 bases; bases with no gene match: 8.

The chain couples TRBV2 to TRBJ1-4; a possible D gene is TRBD1 (5 bases). Trimming removed 7 bases at V and 2 bases at J, with 8 bases between. Per germline, CDR1 SNHLY and CDR2 FYNNEI. CDR3 length: 13 amino acids. CDR3 sequence reads: CASKGVTNEKLFF. CDR3 coding DNA: TGTGCCAGCAAAGGGGTGACTAATGAAAAACTGTTTTTT.

The chain employs TRBV7-9 and TRBJ1-3; no clear D. There are 12 residues in the CDR3. The V end was cut by 3 bases, the J end by 4 bases, with 4 bases between. Looked up from germline, CDR1 is SEHNR and CDR2 is FQNEAQ (reference sequence). DNA for the CDR3: TGTGCCAGCAGCTTCGAAGGAAACACCATATATTTT. This gives the protein CASSFEGNTIYF.

Written as DNA, the CDR3 is TGTGCCAGCAGCACCCGCGAACGTGGCGGGGGGGCGAGAGATACGCAGTATTTT. As protein: CASSTRERGGGARDTQYF. The chain recombines TRBV11-2 with TRBJ2-3, with TRBD2 matching 9 bases. Germline V gene data show CDR1 as SGHAT and CDR2 as FQNNGV. CDR3 length: 18 residues. V shed 5 bases, J shed 5 bases, and the junction held 17 bases outside the gene matches.

This clone was counted a few times. J is TRBJ2-3 and V is TRBV9; D is uncertain. The V and J ends lost 3 bases and 5 bases respectively, with 10 bases between them. From germline, CDR1 is SGDLS and CDR2 YYNGEE. The CDR3 totals 13 residues. Here the CDR3 DNA reads TGTGCCAGCAGCGAAACCCCCGAAGATACGCAGTATTTT. Its protein is CASSETPEDTQYF.

This chain uses TRBV5-1 with TRBJ2-3; D might be TRBD2 (5 bases). The CDR3 runs to 17 residues. Germline values: CDR1 SGHRS, CDR2 YFSETQ. V was pared by 5 bases and J by 4 bases, with 23 bases between. The DNA for the CDR3 is TGCGCCAGCAGTTTGCAGCCCGCTAGCACGATCCCAGATACGCAGTATTTT. Its translation is CASSLQPASTIPDTQYF.

This chain connects TRBV2 to TRBJ2-7, with TRBD2 matching 11 bases. The germline CDR1 and CDR2 sequences are SNHLY and FYNNEI. The CDR3 contains 15 residues. The junction had 7 bases not matched to a gene; V was cut back by 5 bases and J by 4 bases. CDR3 nucleotides: TGTGCCAGCAGTCAAACGACTAGCGGGGATTACGAGCAGTACTTC. Translating gives CASSQTTSGDYEQYF.

CDR3 in DNA: TGCGCCAGCAGCTTACAGGGGGTAGCGAATGAGCAGTTCTTC. It encodes CASSLQGVANEQFF. The chain combines TRBV5-1 with TRBJ2-1, with TRBD1 matching 8 bases. V lost 2 bases to trimming and J lost 7 bases; unmatched junction nucleotides: 5. Per the germline V gene, CDR1 is SGHRS and CDR2 is YFSETQ. The CDR3 runs to 14 residues.

The chain couples TRBV5-1 to TRBJ2-7; tentative D call: TRBD1 (7 bases). In germline, CDR1 is SGHRS, CDR2 YFSETQ. The CDR3 spans 15 residues. The V and J ends lost 2 bases and 7 bases respectively, with 19 bases between them. Here the CDR3 reads CASSLGQGGSSEQYF. Written as DNA, the CDR3 is TGCGCCAGCAGCTTAGGCCAGGGGGGCAGTTCGGAGCAGTACTTC.

The V and J genes are TRBV24-1 and TRBJ1-2; the match to TRBD1 covers 9 bases. The junction had 7 bases not matched to a gene; V was cut back by 7 bases and J by 5 bases. Looked up from germline, CDR1 is KGHDR and CDR2 is SFDVKD. The CDR3 is made up of 14 amino acids. The CDR3 loop is CATSNTGGGYGYTF. DNA for the CDR3: TGTGCCACCAGCAACACAGGGGGCGGGTATGGCTACACCTTC.

The V call is TRBV19, the J call TRBJ2-7; a possible D gene is TRBD1 (5 bases). The CDR3 is 13 amino acids. The germline V gene has CDR1 LNHDA and CDR2 SQIVND (reference sequence). Trimming pared 3 bases from V and 3 bases from J, leaving 9 bases between. CDR3 bases: TGTGCCAGTAGTATTGCAGGGAACTACGAGCAGTACTTC. Encoded protein: CASSIAGNYEQYF.

The rearrangement links TRBV12-3 or TRBV12-4 to TRBJ1-1; no clear D gene. CDR3 length: 13 residues. Deletions cut 5 bases from V and 1 base from J, with 8 bases between. This CDR3 reads CASSRLRNTEAFF. The CDR3 DNA is TGTGCCAGCAGTCGACTCAGGAACACTGAAGCTTTCTTT.

The chain recombines TRBV5-6 with TRBJ2-5, with D possibly matching TRBD1 (5 bases). Germline-derived CDR1 and CDR2 are SGHDT and YYEEEE. Trimming stripped 1 base from V and 2 bases from J, with 9 bases between. The CDR3 has 14 residues. CDR3 DNA: TGTGCCAGCAGCTTGCCGACAGTTCAAGAGACCCAGTACTTC. Amino acids: CASSLPTVQETQYF.

The V call is TRBV11-3, the J call TRBJ2-2, with TRBD1 matching over 8 bases. This CDR3 has 17 amino acids. Germline V gene lookup returns CDR1 SGHNT and CDR2 YENEEA. The V gene end was trimmed by 5 bases and the J gene end by 7 bases; junction bases not matched to a gene: 15. The CDR3 nucleotides read TGTGCCAGCAGCAAGAACGCCGGACAGGGTGGAGACGGGGAGCTGTTTTTT. Protein product: CASSKNAGQGGDGELFF.

The sample holds one count of this clone. This chain links TRBV14 with TRBJ1-1, with 7 bases matching TRBD1. CDR1 is SGHDN, CDR2 FVKESK, per germline. The CDR3 length is 12 residues. V was clipped by 3 bases and J by 12 bases; unmatched bases: 7. Here the CDR3 reads CASSHPTGSSFF. For the CDR3, the DNA is TGTGCCAGCAGCCACCCGACAGGGTCCTCTTTCTTT.

This clone has a handful of counts. The chain is built from TRBV9 and TRBJ1-2; D gene uncertain. The V gene's germline CDR1 is SGDLS and CDR2 YYNGEE. V lost 6 bases to trimming and J lost 4 bases, with 13 bases between them. CDR3 length: 13 residues. CDR3 sequence (DNA): TGTGCCAGCATGCCCTACAGTTCCTATGGCTACACCTTC. Protein product: CASMPYSSYGYTF. The full variable domain, its missing parts supplied by reference TRBV9 and TRBJ1-2, is DSGVTQTPKHLITATGQRVTLRCSPRSGDLSVYWYQQSLDQGLQFLIQYYNGEERAKGNILERFSAQQFPDLHSELNLSSLELGDSALYFCASMPYSSYGYTFGSGTRLTVV.

The genes are TRBV19 and TRBJ2-7; 11 bases align to TRBD2. Germline CDR1 reads LNHDA; CDR2 reads SQIVND (reference sequence). The CDR3 totals 14 residues. Trimming removed 3 bases from V and 7 bases from J; junction bases left unmatched: 5. CDR3 region: CASSIGLAGVEQYF. DNA of the CDR3: TGTGCCAGTAGTATTGGACTAGCGGGTGTAGAGCAGTACTTC.

The chain is built from TRBV2 and TRBJ2-3, with D uncertain. This CDR3 is built from 13 residues. The V gene's germline CDR1 is SNHLY and CDR2 FYNNEI. Trimming removed 5 bases from V and 2 bases from J, with 8 bases in between. The CDR3 nucleotides are TGTGCCAGCAGTCAACCCCCCACAGATACGCAGTATTTT. Translated, it gives CASSQPPTDTQYF.

The chain recombines TRBV4-3 with TRBJ1-4; D gene unclear. V was cut by 1 base and J by 0 bases, with 6 bases left in between. The germline V gene has CDR1 LGHNA and CDR2 YSLEER. The CDR3 has 15 amino acids. The CDR3 DNA reads TGCGCCAGCAGCCAAGGTCTTGCAACTAATGAAAAACTGTTTTTT. Protein product: CASSQGLATNEKLFF.

This chain uses TRBV4-1 with TRBJ1-2; D call uncertain. This CDR3 has 16 amino acids. V dropped 0 bases and J dropped 0 bases, with 11 bases sitting between them. The germline gives CDR1 MGHRA, CDR2 YSYEKL. The CDR3 DNA is TGCGCCAGCAGCCAAGATGCCGGGATGCCTAACTATGGCTACACCTTC. It codes for CASSQDAGMPNYGYTF.

This chain connects TRBV18 to TRBJ1-3; D unresolved. Trimming left V 3 bases short and J 0 bases short, with 15 bases between. Germline V gives CDR1 KGHSH, CDR2 LQKENI. The length of the CDR3 is 17 residues. As DNA, the CDR3 is TGTGCCAGCTCACCTGACGGCGCCCTTTTCTCTGGAAACACCATATATTTT. Encoded protein: CASSPDGALFSGNTIYF.

The chain uses TRBV7-2 and TRBJ1-4; 7 bases match TRBD1. In germline, CDR1 is SGHTA, CDR2 FQGNSA. The junction had 7 bases not matched to a gene; V was cut back by 5 bases and J by 1 base. This CDR3 region has 16 residues. CDR3 amino acids: CASSRRQGGTNEKLFF. CDR3 coding DNA: TGTGCCAGCAGCCGTCGACAGGGCGGAACTAATGAAAAACTGTTTTTT.

This chain links TRBV3-1 (or the pseudogene TRBV3-2) with TRBJ1-2, with 9 bases aligning to TRBD1. The V segment lost 3 bases and the J segment 8 bases; nucleotides outside the gene matches: 10. The CDR3 sequence is 15 residues long. Germline assignment: CDR1 LGHDT and CDR2 YNNKEL (reference sequence). CDR3 in amino acids: CASSHLRDRVRGYTF. For the CDR3, the DNA is TGTGCCAGCAGCCATCTCCGGGACAGGGTGCGGGGCTACACCTTC.

CDR3 sequence (DNA): TGTGCCAGCAGCCCATCGGTGGCAGGGTTGGGCGCCGGGGAGCTGTTTTTT. Translating gives CASSPSVAGLGAGELFF. This sequence joins TRBV7-3 and TRBJ2-2; D possibly corresponds to TRBD1 (5 bases). There are 17 residues in the CDR3. Germline assignment: CDR1 SGHTA and CDR2 FQGTGA. Trimming stripped 5 bases from V and 6 bases from J, with 22 bases between.

This chain links TRBV28 with TRBJ2-7; D might be TRBD1 (5 bases). This CDR3 has 15 residues. The V end was cut by 1 base, the J end by 6 bases, with 16 bases between. Germline CDR1 reads MDHEN; CDR2 reads SYDVKM. CDR3 residues: CASSLFVGAYGEQYF. The CDR3 bases are TGTGCCAGCAGTTTATTTGTAGGGGCCTATGGCGAGCAGTACTTC.

The V and J genes are TRBV18 and TRBJ2-5, with 7 bases fitting TRBD1. The CDR3 runs 15 residues. The V segment lost 3 bases and the J segment 3 bases; nucleotides outside the gene matches: 7. Germline V gives CDR1 KGHSH, CDR2 LQKENI. CDR3 nucleotide sequence: TGTGCCAGCTCACCTTCCGGGACAGTAGAAGAGACCCAGTACTTC. Protein sequence: CASSPSGTVEETQYF.